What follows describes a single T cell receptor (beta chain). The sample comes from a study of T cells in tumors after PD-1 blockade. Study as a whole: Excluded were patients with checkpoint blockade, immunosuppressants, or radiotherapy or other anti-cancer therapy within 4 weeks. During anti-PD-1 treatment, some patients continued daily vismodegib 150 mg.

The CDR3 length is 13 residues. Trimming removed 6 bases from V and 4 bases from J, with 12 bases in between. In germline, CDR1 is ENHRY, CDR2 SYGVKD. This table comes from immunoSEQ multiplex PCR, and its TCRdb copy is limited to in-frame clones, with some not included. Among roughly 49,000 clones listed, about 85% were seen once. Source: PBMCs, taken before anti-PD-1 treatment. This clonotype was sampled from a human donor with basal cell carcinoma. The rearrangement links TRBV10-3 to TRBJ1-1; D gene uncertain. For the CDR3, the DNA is TGTGCCATCAGGGCCCAGGTTCTCACTGAAGCTTTCTTT. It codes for CAIRAQVLTEAFF.